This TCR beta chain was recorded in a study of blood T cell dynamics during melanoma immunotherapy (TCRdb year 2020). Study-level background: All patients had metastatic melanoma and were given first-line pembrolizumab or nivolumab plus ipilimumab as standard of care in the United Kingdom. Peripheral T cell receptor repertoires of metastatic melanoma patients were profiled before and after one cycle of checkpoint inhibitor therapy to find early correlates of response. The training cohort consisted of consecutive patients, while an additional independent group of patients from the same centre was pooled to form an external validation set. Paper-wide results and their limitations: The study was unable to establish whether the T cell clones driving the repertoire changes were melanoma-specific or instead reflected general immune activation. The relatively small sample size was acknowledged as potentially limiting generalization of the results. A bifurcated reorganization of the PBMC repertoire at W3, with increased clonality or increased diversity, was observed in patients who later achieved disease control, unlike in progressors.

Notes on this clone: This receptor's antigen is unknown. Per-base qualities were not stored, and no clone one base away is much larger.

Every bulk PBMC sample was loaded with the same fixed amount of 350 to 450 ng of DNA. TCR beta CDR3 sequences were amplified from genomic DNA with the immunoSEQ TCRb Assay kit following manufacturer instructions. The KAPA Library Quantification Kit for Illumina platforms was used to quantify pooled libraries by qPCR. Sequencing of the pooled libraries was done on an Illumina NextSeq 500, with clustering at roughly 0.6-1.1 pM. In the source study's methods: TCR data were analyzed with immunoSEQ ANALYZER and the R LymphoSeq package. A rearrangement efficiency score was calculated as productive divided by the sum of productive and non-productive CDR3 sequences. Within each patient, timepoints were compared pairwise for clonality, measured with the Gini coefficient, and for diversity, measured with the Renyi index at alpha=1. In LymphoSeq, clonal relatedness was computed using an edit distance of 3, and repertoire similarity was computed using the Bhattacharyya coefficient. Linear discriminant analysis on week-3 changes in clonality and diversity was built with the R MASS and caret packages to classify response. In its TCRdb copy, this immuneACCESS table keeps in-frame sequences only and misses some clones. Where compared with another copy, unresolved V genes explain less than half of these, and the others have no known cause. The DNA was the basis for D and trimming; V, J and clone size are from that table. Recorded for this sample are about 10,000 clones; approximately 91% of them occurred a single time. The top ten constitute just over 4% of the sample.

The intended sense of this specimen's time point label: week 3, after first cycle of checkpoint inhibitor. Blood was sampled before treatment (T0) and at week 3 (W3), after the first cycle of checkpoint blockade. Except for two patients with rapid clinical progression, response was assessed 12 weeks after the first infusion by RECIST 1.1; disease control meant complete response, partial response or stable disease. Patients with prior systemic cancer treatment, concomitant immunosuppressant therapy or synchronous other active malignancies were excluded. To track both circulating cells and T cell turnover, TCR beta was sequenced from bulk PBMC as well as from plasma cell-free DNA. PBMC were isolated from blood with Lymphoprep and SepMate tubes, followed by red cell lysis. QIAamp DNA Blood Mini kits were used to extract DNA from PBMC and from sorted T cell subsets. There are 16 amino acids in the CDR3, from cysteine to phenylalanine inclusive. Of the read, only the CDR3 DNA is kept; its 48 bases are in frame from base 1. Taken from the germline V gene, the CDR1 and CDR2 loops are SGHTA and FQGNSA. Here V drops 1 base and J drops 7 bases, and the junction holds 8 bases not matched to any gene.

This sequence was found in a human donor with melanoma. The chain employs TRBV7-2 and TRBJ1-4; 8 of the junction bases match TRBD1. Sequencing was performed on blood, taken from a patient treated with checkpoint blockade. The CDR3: CASSLGQGAWGEKLFF. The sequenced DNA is TGTGCCAGCAGCTTAGGGCAGGGGGCTTGGGGTGAAAAACTGTTTTTT.